The entry below gives a single TCR beta chain sequence along with its context. Per the original data handling: Reference gene primer amplification gave estimated nucleated cell counts. Sequencing was performed with immunoSEQ multiplex PCR; in TCRdb, only in-frame clones are kept and a portion is missing. The DNA was the basis for D and trimming; V, J and clone size are from that table. The sample shows about 160,000 clones, approximately 90% of them seen only once. This entry is derived from a study of blood T cell repertoires in COVID-19. Study-wide context: Whether acute or convalescent, the COVID-19 samples came from the United States, Italy and Spain. From T cells, B-cell-depleted T cells, or PBMCs came the material, which was cDNA or gDNA.

This TCR derives from a man between 18 and 35 years old with acute or convalescent COVID-19. Material for sequencing was peripheral blood.

The chain's CDR3 is CSVGVAGGPGNEQFF. CDR3 DNA: TGCAGCGTTGGAGTTGCGGGGGGGCCGGGCAATGAGCAGTTCTTC. This chain connects TRBV29-1 to TRBJ2-1, with 9 positions matching TRBD2. This CDR3 is built from 15 residues. CDR1 and CDR2 from the germline V gene are SQVTM and ANQGSEA. The ends lost 4 bases at V and 6 bases at J; junction bases unmatched: 10.